The entry below gives a single T cell receptor beta chain sequence along with its context. The germline V gene has CDR1 SQVTM and CDR2 ANQGSEA. The germline V and J ends were trimmed by 7 bases and 1 base, with 10 bases remaining between them. This CDR3 has 13 amino acids. From the reads, TCRdb called clonotypes with MiXCR, one entry per CDR3 protein. Of a few hundred thousand distinct CDR3 sequences in the sample, about a quarter were seen once. The entry originates in a study of T cell repertoires in cytomegalovirus infection. The sequence was obtained from a human donor in good health (CMV status not recorded). Some clones in this sample may be carry-over from other donors' samples. Sequenced material: PBMCs. This chain joins TRBV29-1 and TRBJ2-2; D remains unclear. CDR3: CSAPRLNTGELFF. As DNA, the CDR3 is TGCAGCGCCCCCAGACTGAACACCGGGGAGCTGTTTTTT.